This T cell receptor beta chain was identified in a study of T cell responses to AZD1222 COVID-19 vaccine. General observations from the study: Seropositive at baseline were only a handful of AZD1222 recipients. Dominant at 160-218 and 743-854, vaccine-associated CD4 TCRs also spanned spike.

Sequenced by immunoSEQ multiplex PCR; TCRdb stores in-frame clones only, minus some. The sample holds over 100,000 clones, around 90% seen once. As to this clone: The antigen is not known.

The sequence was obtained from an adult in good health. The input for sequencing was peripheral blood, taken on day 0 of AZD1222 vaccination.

The CDR3 loop is CASRPRGSSPLHF. In nucleotides, the CDR3 is TGTGCCAGCAGGCCAAGGGGATCTTCACCCCTCCACTTT. This chain connects TRBV6-5 to TRBJ1-6, with D maybe TRBD1 (5 bases). V lost 6 bases to trimming and J lost 9 bases, with 12 bases between them. The CDR3 extends over 13 amino acids. Per germline, CDR1 MNHEY and CDR2 SVGAGI.